This entry features one T cell receptor (beta chain) sequence. A single count supports this clonotype. Which antigen it targets is not known. The record has no base qualities; no much larger clone is one base away. One read represents weak support. This entry belongs to a study of response to subunit inactivated influenza vaccine (dated by TCRdb to the late 2010s). Background on the whole study: The study used deep quantitative T cell receptor repertoire profiling to track responses to a trivalent subunit inactivated influenza vaccine. The research as a whole found: The authors suggested that each seasonal influenza vaccination may recruit only a limited number of new T cells.

Trimming accounts for 5 bases at V and 9 bases at J, while the number of junction bases matched to no gene is 11. From a lookup of the germline V gene, CDR1 and CDR2 are MDHEN and SYDVKM. Counted from cysteine to phenylalanine, this CDR3 has 15 amino acids. Of all the DNA, just the CDR3 is kept, 45 bases in frame from base 1. The library came from RT-PCR. The sequencer listed for this sample is Illumina HiSeq 2500. The raw public data were reprocessed by TCRdb itself: fastp quality trimming at Q25, MiXCR clonotype calling, in-frame beta chains only. Entries that share a CDR3 protein sequence are merged under the most common genes and DNA. This sample comprises about 540,000 distinct CDR3 sequences, around 25% of them detected only once. Roughly 2.8% of the sample lies in the top ten. The data were also submitted as part of a second study, on T cells expressing NK-cell markers. The second study's authors report: 5'RACE template switching, by which a universal primer site and unique molecular identifiers were added, was used to make TCR beta cDNA libraries. Three sorted T-cell subsets (CD3+CD56+NKG2C+, CD3+CD56+NKG2C- and CD3+CD56-NKG2C+) from roughly 8 donors had their TCR beta-chain repertoires profiled. Of the eight sequenced donors, seven were found to be HCMV-seropositive and one was found to be HCMV-seronegative. To restrict sorting to alphabetaTCR-expressing T cells, an anti-gammadeltaTCR antibody was added in several experiments. In roughly six donors, the dominant CD3+CD56+NKG2C+ clonotypes were among the top 10 CD8+ clonotypes and accounted for roughly 1.0-7.5% of CD8+ T cells. Those dominant clonotypes were again the most abundant among CD3+CD56-NKG2C+ cells in four donors, at about 28.3-65%. Whether the expanded NKG2C-expressing T cell clones were specific for HCMV antigens remained unclear. The eight sequenced donors were randomly selected healthy volunteers, three men and five women. A commercial ELISA kit detecting HCMV-specific IgG in serum was used to determine HCMV serostatus. Ficoll density gradient centrifugation was used to isolate peripheral blood mononuclear cells from blood. Using Miltenyi isolation kits, CD4+ and CD8+ T cells were isolated from PBMC through magnetic immunoseparation. cDNA synthesis was primed from the TCR beta constant segment and was followed by two successive PCR amplification steps. Sequencing of the libraries produced 2 x 150 bp reads on Illumina HiSeq 2000/2500, MiSeq or NextSeq. Reads were demultiplexed and grouped by UMI with MIGEC, and clonotypes were assembled and quantified with MiTCR. To exclude erroneous sequences, any TCR cDNA sequence not supported by at least two reads was discarded. The tcR package was used for downstream repertoire analysis, with clonotypes matched between fractions based on CDR3 nucleotide sequence plus V segment. VDJmatch was used to annotate antigen specificity against VDJdb, with one amino acid substitution allowed in CDR3.

The source is a middle-aged man who received an inactivated influenza vaccine. Donor details come from another sample of the same person, matched by shared clones. This specimen consisted of CD4+ T cells sorted from PBMCs, obtained roughly 12 days after vaccination. The chain uses TRBV28 and TRBJ1-5; 9 junctional bases match TRBD1. The CDR3 reads as follows: CASSQWDREKRPQHF. The DNA sequence is as follows: TGTGCCAGCAGTCAATGGGACAGGGAAAAAAGGCCCCAGCATTTT. The CDR3 plus the reference TRBV28 and TRBJ1-5 genes for the other parts give the full variable domain: DVKVTQSSRYLVKRTGEKVFLECVQDMDHENMFWYRQDPGLGLRLIYFSYDVKMKEKGDIPEGYSVSREKKERFSLILESASTNQTSMYLCASSQWDREKRPQHFGDGTRLSIL.